The T cell receptor beta chain under discussion was sequenced for a study of T cells after yellow fever vaccination. The CDR3 loop spans 16 amino acids. V lost 1 base to trimming and J lost 0 bases, with 10 bases between them. Germline V lookup: CDR1 SEHNR, CDR2 FQNEAQ (reference sequence). A single record per CDR3 protein comes from TCRdb applying MiXCR to the 5' RACE reads. The table records 620,000 or so distinct CDR3 sequences, roughly 12% of them present only once. This clonotype has just a few counts. The specimen was PBMCs, collected on the day of the yellow fever booster vaccination. This clonotype originated in a man aged 25-40 years who received the YFV17D yellow fever vaccine. The chain is built from TRBV7-9 and TRBJ2-1; D is ambiguous. The CDR3 region has the DNA TGTGCCAGCAGCTTAGATAGCCTCAGCTCCTACAATGAGCAGTTCTTC. Translating it yields CASSLDSLSSYNEQFF.